This TCR beta chain is drawn from a study of low-dose radiotherapy and immunotherapy resistance in tumors. This clonotype has ten or more counts. TRAV- and TRBV-specific primers primed first-strand cDNA, covering alpha and beta chains. Over about 19 PCR cycles, TCRs were amplified from a constant-region primer and V-primer adapter. TCRdb ran MiXCR on the reads and lists one entry per CDR3 protein. The table lists around 80,000 distinct CDR3 sequences, 17% of them singletons, with 1.1% to 1.5% in the top ten. Time point indicated: after trial treatment. Treatment indicated: LDRT plus nivolumab, ipilimumab, low-dose cyclophosphamide and aspirin (RACIN trial). V lost 4 bases, J lost 2 bases, and 13 bases lay in between. CDR1 and CDR2 from the germline V gene are LGHNA and YSLEER. CDR3 length equals 15 residues.

The TCR sequence derives from a male donor with prostate cancer. Sample: PBMCs, taken after low-dose radiotherapy plus immunotherapy. The gene calls are TRBV4-3 and TRBJ2-3; D uncertain. The CDR3 is CASSRWPDSTDTQYF. CDR3 coding DNA: TGCGCCAGCAGCCGATGGCCCGACTCCACAGATACGCAGTATTTT.